Presented here are 15 T cell receptor beta chains from one specimen sequenced in a study of blood T cell repertoires in COVID-19 (dated by TCRdb to the early 2020s). Libraries were made using the immunoSEQ multiplex PCR assay. This is the immuneACCESS table as TCRdb keeps it, with only in-frame sequences that have V and J called. A part of the clones is gone; compared with another copy, unresolved V genes explain less than half, and the rest is unexplained. In this sample the table shows about 200,000 clones, 70% to 90% of which occur a single time. Approximately 8.1% of the sample belongs to the ten largest clones. Specimen: PBMCs or T cells enriched from blood (not recorded which). All receptors derive from a woman aged 18-35 years who had recovered from COVID-19.

This clone was recorded once. The chain employs TRBV5-4 and TRBJ2-7; D remains ambiguous. Germline CDR1 is SGHNT and CDR2 is YYREEE (reference sequence). This CDR3 comprises 13 residues. The V end lost 4 bases, the J end lost 2 bases, and 10 bases lay between the germline ends. CDR3 in DNA: TGTGCCAGCAGCGGGCAGGCTCCCTACGAGCAGTACTTC. It codes for CASSGQAPYEQYF.

The rearrangement uses TRBV3-1 (or the pseudogene TRBV3-2) and TRBJ2-2; D is possibly TRBD2 (7 bases). Trimming removed 4 bases from V and 4 bases from J, with 16 bases in between. This CDR3 has 16 amino acids. The germline V gene encodes CDR1 LGHDT and CDR2 YNNKEL (reference sequence). The CDR3 sequence is CASSLRRGPSTGELFF. Here the CDR3 DNA reads TGTGCCAGCAGCCTAAGGCGGGGGCCGAGCACCGGGGAGCTGTTTTTT.

CDR3 nucleotide sequence: TGCGCCAGCAGTTGGACCGGGGTAACTAATGAAAAACTGTTTTTT. The encoded protein is CASSWTGVTNEKLFF. This sequence joins TRBV5-1 and TRBJ1-4; D not certain. CDR3 length: 15 residues. V was shortened by 5 bases and J by 1 base, with 12 bases between the two germline ends. Germline CDR1 reads SGHRS; CDR2 reads YFSETQ.

The V call is TRBV28, the J call TRBJ2-7, with a possible D match to TRBD1 (6 bases). Germline V gene data show CDR1 as MDHEN and CDR2 as SYDVKM. The CDR3 is 13 amino acids. V shed 3 bases and J shed 7 bases, with 13 bases lying between them. The CDR3 DNA sequence: TGTGCCAGCAGTTTCCGTTACAGGGTTGAGCAGTACTTC. This sequence encodes CASSFRYRVEQYF.

This sequence joins TRBV10-2 and TRBJ1-2, with 12 bases lining up with TRBD1. Germline V lookup: CDR1 WSHSY, CDR2 SAAADI. V trimming: 4 bases; J trimming: 8 bases; junction bases outside the gene matches: 5. CDR3 length: 14 residues. The CDR3 is CASSAGTGGQGYTF. The CDR3 nucleotides are TGCGCCAGCAGTGCTGGGACAGGGGGCCAGGGCTACACCTTC.

The gene calls are TRBV10-3 and TRBJ2-1; 10 bases align to TRBD2. Germline V gene lookup returns CDR1 ENHRY and CDR2 SYGVKD. The V segment lost 6 bases and the J segment 4 bases; nucleotides outside the gene matches: 6. The CDR3 has 15 residues. The CDR3 DNA is TGTGCCATCAGCCTAGCGGGGGAGACGTACAATGAGCAGTTCTTC. As protein: CAISLAGETYNEQFF.

This chain connects TRBV13 to TRBJ2-7, with D perhaps TRBD2 (6 bases). CDR1 is PRHDT and CDR2 is FYEKMQ in the germline V gene (reference sequence). CDR3 size: 15 residues. V lost 3 bases and J lost 0, with 12 bases in between. CDR3 bases: TGTGCCAGCAGCTTTGGAGGGATTTACTCCTACGAGCAGTACTTC. Translating gives CASSFGGIYSYEQYF. Complete variable domain (other parts from reference TRBV13 and TRBJ2-7): AAGVIQSPRHLIKEKRETATLKCYPIPRHDTVYWYQQGPGQDPQFLISFYEKMQSDKGSIPDRFSAQQFSDYHSELNMSSLELGDSALYFCASSFGGIYSYEQYFGPGTRLTVT.

The chain combines TRBV4-1 with TRBJ1-2; a possible D gene is TRBD1 (5 bases). V gave up 5 bases and J gave up 0 bases, with 13 bases separating them. Looked up from germline, CDR1 is MGHRA and CDR2 is YSYEKL. This CDR3 is 15 amino acids long. Written as DNA, the CDR3 is TGCGCCAGCAGCTCCAGCGACAGTCCTAACTATGGCTACACCTTC. Its protein is CASSSSDSPNYGYTF.

The count of this clone is one. The chain employs TRBV2 and TRBJ1-5; TRBD1 is a possible D gene (6 bases). CDR1 SNHLY and CDR2 FYNNEI come from the germline V gene. Trimming cost V 6 bases and J 3 bases, with 18 bases left between them. The CDR3 has 16 residues. The CDR3 here is CASSIGDKVFNQPQHF. CDR3 DNA sequence: TGTGCCAGCAGCATCGGGGACAAGGTATTCAATCAGCCCCAGCATTTT.

The rearrangement links TRBV10-3 to TRBJ2-5; 10 bases line up with TRBD2. The CDR3 spans 15 residues. Per germline, CDR1 ENHRY and CDR2 SYGVKD. V shed 4 bases, J shed 3 bases, and the junction held 5 bases outside the gene matches. CDR3 DNA: TGTGCCATCAGTGGGAGACTAGCGGGCAAAGAGACCCAGTACTTC. Encoded protein: CAISGRLAGKETQYF.

This chain uses TRBV24-1 with TRBJ2-7; 14 nucleotides match TRBD2. V dropped 8 bases and J dropped 0; count of bases not matched to a gene: 11. CDR1 is KGHDR and CDR2 is SFDVKD in the germline V gene. CDR3 length: 18 residues. The CDR3 protein is CATNPHGTSGGLSYEQYF. The CDR3 bases are TGTGCCACCAACCCCCATGGGACTAGCGGGGGACTCTCCTACGAGCAGTACTTC.

The chain joins TRBV21-1 to TRBJ2-7; the table's D gene call, TRBD1, was not cross checked with the DNA. TRBV21-1 is a known pseudogene. The CDR3 loop spans 16 amino acids. The DNA for the CDR3 is TGTGCCAGCAGCAAAAAAAGGGGGCGAGAGGCGGACGAGCAGTACTTC. Protein product: CASSKKRGREADEQYF.

This sequence joins TRBV19 and TRBJ1-4, with TRBD1 matching over 7 bases. Germline V gene lookup returns CDR1 LNHDA and CDR2 SQIVND (reference sequence). The CDR3 loop spans 15 amino acids. J was trimmed by 7 bases and V by 5 bases; bases with no gene match: 10. CDR3 nucleotide sequence: TGTGCCAGTAGTGACATACAGGGGATTGGTGAAAAACTGTTTTTT. It yields the protein CASSDIQGIGEKLFF.

This clone was seen a handful of times. V is TRBV5-1 and J is TRBJ2-1; the D gene is possibly TRBD2 (5 bases). The V end was cut by 0 bases, the J end by 8 bases, with 15 bases between. The CDR3 has 15 amino acids. Per germline, CDR1 SGHRS and CDR2 YFSETQ. The CDR3 nucleotides are TGCGCCAGCAGCTTGGCGGGGTTTAACCGGGATGAGCAGTTCTTC. Amino acids: CASSLAGFNRDEQFF.

The chain recombines TRBV15 with TRBJ2-4; 7 nucleotides align to TRBD1. CDR1 is LNHNV, CDR2 YYDKDF, per germline (reference sequence). V lost 0 bases and J lost 2; bases outside the gene matches: 1. The CDR3 length is 15 residues. The DNA for the CDR3 is TGTGCCACCAGCAGAGACAGGGGGACCAAAAACATTCAGTACTTC. Translated: CATSRDRGTKNIQYF. Full variable domain (rest looked up from reference TRBV15 and TRBJ2-4): DAMVIQNPRYQVTQFGKPVTLSCSQTLNHNVMYWYQQKSSQAPKLLFHYYDKDFNNEADTPDNFQSRRPNTSFCFLDIRSPGLGDTAMYLCATSRDRGTKNIQYFGAGTRLSVL.